This T cell receptor beta chain was identified in a study of post-analysis software for immune sequencing data. Study at large: Some patients lacked subtype; others had relapsing-remitting, secondary progressive or progressive-relapsing disease. Regarding the study as a whole: Relative to controls, patients had about 5 TRBV segments at higher frequency, with TRBV5-6, TRBV5-1 and TRBV20-1 among these.

Germline-derived CDR1 and CDR2 are DFQATT and SNEGSKA (reference sequence). The CDR3 length is 14 residues. V dropped 8 bases and J dropped 10; count of bases not matched to a gene: 18. As to this clonotype: Its antigen is unidentified.

Carried by the TCR beta cDNA libraries were unique molecular identifiers. Out of about 0.95 to 10 million T cells, about 500,000 cDNA molecules were generated. TCRdb redid the calling of the PCR reads with MiXCR, one entry per CDR3 protein. The sample lists about 820,000 distinct CDR3 sequences; roughly 50% were seen once. V usage is TRBV20-1 and J usage is TRBJ1-1; 8 bases map to TRBD1. This receptor was identified in a girl between 5 and 17 years old with multiple sclerosis. Sequenced sample: blood. The CDR3 spells CSSTPSGGAGGAFF. The DNA for the CDR3 is TGCAGTTCAACCCCGTCAGGGGGCGCAGGAGGAGCTTTCTTT.